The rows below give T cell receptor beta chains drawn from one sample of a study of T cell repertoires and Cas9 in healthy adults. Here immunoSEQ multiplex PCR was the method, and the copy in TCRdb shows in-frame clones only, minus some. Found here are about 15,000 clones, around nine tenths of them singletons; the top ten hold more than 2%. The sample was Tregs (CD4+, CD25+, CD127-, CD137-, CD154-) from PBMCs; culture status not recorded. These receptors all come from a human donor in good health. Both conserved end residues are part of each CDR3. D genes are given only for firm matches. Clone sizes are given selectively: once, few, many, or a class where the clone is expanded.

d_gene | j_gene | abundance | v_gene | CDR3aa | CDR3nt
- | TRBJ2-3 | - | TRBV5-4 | CASRRGEVARFQDTQYF | TGTGCCAGCCGTCGAGGAGAGGTAGCGAGATTTCAGGATACGCAGTATTTT
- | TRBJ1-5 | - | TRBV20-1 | CSASKNQPQHF | TGCAGTGCTAGCAAGAATCAGCCCCAGCATTTT
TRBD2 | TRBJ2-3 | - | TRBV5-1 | CASSRRVAGIADTQYF | TGCGCCAGCAGCCGGCGGGTAGCGGGGATCGCAGATACGCAGTATTTT
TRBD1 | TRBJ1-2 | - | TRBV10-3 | CAISESAGQDWGYTF | TGTGCCATCAGTGAGTCTGCCGGACAGGACTGGGGCTACACCTTC
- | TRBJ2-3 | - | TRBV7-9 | CASSASKAMWDTDTQYF | TGTGCCAGCAGCGCATCGAAGGCGATGTGGGACACAGATACGCAGTATTTT
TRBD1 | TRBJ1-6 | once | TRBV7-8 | CASSLAGTGGLVSPLHF | TGTGCCAGCAGCTTAGCAGGGACAGGGGGCTTAGTCTCACCCCTCCACTTT
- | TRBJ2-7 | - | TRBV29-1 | CSVVSLAYEQYF | TGCAGCGTTGTTTCTCTTGCCTACGAGCAGTACTTC
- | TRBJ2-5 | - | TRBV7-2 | CASSLIRRNVYQETQYF | TGTGCCAGCAGCTTGATCCGGCGGAACGTGTACCAAGAGACCCAGTACTTC
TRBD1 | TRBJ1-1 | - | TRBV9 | CASSVGGMTTGGGTEAFF | TGTGCCAGCAGCGTAGGTGGGATGACTACAGGGGGGGGGACTGAAGCTTTCTTT
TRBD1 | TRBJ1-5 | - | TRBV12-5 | CASGSGQGNQPQHF | TGTGCTAGTGGTTCGGGACAGGGAAATCAGCCCCAGCATTTT
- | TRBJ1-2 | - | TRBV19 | CASAGPNYGYTF | TGTGCCAGTGCCGGGCCGAACTATGGCTACACCTTC
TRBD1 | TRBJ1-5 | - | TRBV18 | CASSQNGGQDNQPQHF | TGTGCCAGCTCACAAAACGGGGGACAGGACAATCAGCCCCAGCATTTT
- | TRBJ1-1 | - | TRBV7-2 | CASSLVGANTEAFF | TGTGCCAGCAGTTTAGTTGGGGCAAACACTGAAGCTTTCTTT